The next 2 T cell receptor beta chains were all read from a single sample in a study of T-cell reconstitution after alpha-beta-depleted transplantation in children. Unique molecular identifiers were built into the TCRbeta library. TCRdb recomputed calls from the PCR reads with MiXCR, one row per CDR3 protein. The sample holds about 70,000 distinct CDR3 sequences, 9.5% to 13% seen once. The sequencing used PBMCs, collected before TCRalphabeta/CD19-depleted stem cell transplant. The source of these receptors is a boy younger than 18 with acute myeloid leukemia, due to receive a stem cell transplant.

This clonotype was counted only a few times. J is TRBJ1-1 and V is TRBV18; D gene uncertain. Germline CDR1 KGHSH, CDR2 LQKENI. V lost 5 bases, J lost 1 base, and 14 bases lay in between. CDR3 length equals 15 residues. CDR3 protein: CASSAIRAQNTEAFF. The CDR3 coding sequence is TGTGCCAGCTCAGCCATCCGGGCCCAGAACACTGAAGCTTTCTTT.

This clonotype was picked up many times. The rearrangement links TRBV11-2 to TRBJ2-5; 16 nucleotides match TRBD2. Germline V gene sequence: CDR1 SGHAT, CDR2 FQNNGV. V lost 7 bases, J lost 2 bases, and 4 bases stayed unmatched. The CDR3 has 16 residues. The CDR3 sequence: CASTKGLAGGQETQYF. CDR3 nucleotide sequence: TGTGCCAGCACCAAGGGACTAGCGGGGGGGCAAGAGACCCAGTACTTC.